These 12 T cell receptor beta chains came from one sample sequenced in a study of blood T cells in healthy people across ages. A second PCR of 7 to 11 cycles used a sample-barcoded 5' primer and a J-beta primer mix. TCRdb called the 5' RACE reads again in MiXCR, with one record for every CDR3 protein. The sample has about 1.6 million distinct CDR3 sequences; about 32% are singletons. Sequenced input: blood. Every receptor here comes from a young woman in good health.

There are a few counts of this clonotype. The chain links TRBV6-6 to TRBJ2-3; TRBD1 aligns across 11 bases. V gave up 5 bases and J gave up 5 bases; unmatched junction bases: 6. CDR1 is MNHNY, CDR2 SVGAGI, per germline (reference sequence). The CDR3 spans 15 residues. The CDR3 reads CASSPPGQGVDTQYF. The CDR3 nucleotides are TGTGCCAGCAGTCCTCCGGGACAGGGGGTAGATACGCAGTATTTT.

The chain links TRBV5-1 to TRBJ2-3, with D perhaps TRBD1 (6 bases). This CDR3 contains 16 residues. V gave up 1 base and J gave up 1 base, with 13 bases separating them. Per the germline V gene, CDR1 is SGHRS and CDR2 is YFSETQ. The CDR3 DNA sequence: TGCGCCAGCAGCTTGAAAAGGGCAGGGGGCACAGATACGCAGTATTTT. Translation gives CASSLKRAGGTDTQYF.

The chain combines TRBV29-1 with TRBJ1-1; no definite D call. CDR1 and CDR2 (germline): SQVTM, ANQGSEA. Trimming cost V 6 bases and J 7 bases, with 12 bases left between them. The CDR3 is made up of 11 amino acids. As DNA, the CDR3 is TGCAGCGTCGAGACCGGTAGTGAAGCTTTCTTT. This codes for CSVETGSEAFF.

In its sample, this clonotype was seen a few times. The J gene is TRBJ2-1, the V gene TRBV10-3; TRBD2 matches at 7 bases. Germline CDR1 ENHRY, CDR2 SYGVKD. There are 18 residues in the CDR3. V lost 0 bases to trimming and J lost 0 bases; unmatched junction nucleotides: 8. CDR3 in amino acids: CAISESGRGTLSYNEQFF. In DNA form, the CDR3 reads TGTGCCATCAGTGAGTCGGGGCGGGGGACTCTCTCCTACAATGAGCAGTTCTTC.

The V and J genes are TRBV4-1 and TRBJ2-1; D gene unclear. Trimming removed 8 bases from V and 5 bases from J, with 19 bases in between. This CDR3 has 15 residues. CDR1 and CDR2 from the germline V gene are MGHRA and YSYEKL. CDR3 in amino acids: CASSTQGVRHNEQFF. DNA for the CDR3: TGCGCCAGCTCAACACAAGGAGTTAGACACAATGAGCAGTTCTTC.

The sample holds a few counts of this clonotype. This rearrangement joins TRBV4-1 to TRBJ1-1; 11 bases are a match to TRBD1. Germline-derived CDR1 and CDR2 are MGHRA and YSYEKL. This CDR3 has 16 amino acids. Losses at the gene ends were 6 bases for V and 3 bases for J; bases not matched to a gene: 9. CDR3 loop: CASSYPGQGVDTEAFF. In DNA, the CDR3 is TGCGCCAGCAGTTATCCGGGACAGGGGGTAGACACTGAAGCTTTCTTT.

The chain has TRBV9 and TRBJ2-3; the D call may be TRBD1 or TRBD2 (5 bases each). Germline CDR1 and CDR2: SGDLS and YYNGEE. The CDR3 consists of 15 residues. V lost 3 bases and J lost 1, with 12 bases in between. CDR3 amino acids: CASSAGPGRTDTQYF. DNA of the CDR3: TGTGCCAGCAGCGCAGGACCGGGGCGCACAGATACGCAGTATTTT.

Ten or more counts support this clonotype. The chain links TRBV10-3 to TRBJ2-6; TRBD1 or TRBD2 may be the D gene (5 bases each). The CDR3 loop spans 18 amino acids. CDR1 ENHRY and CDR2 SYGVKD come from the germline V gene. V gave up 4 bases and J gave up 0 bases, with 16 bases separating them. The CDR3, as DNA: TGTGCCATCAGTGTACTAGTCCCGGGACCCTCTGGGGCCAACGTCCTGACTTTC. Amino acids: CAISVLVPGPSGANVLTF.

The J gene is TRBJ1-2, the V gene TRBV7-8; TRBD1 aligns across 9 bases. The germline V gene has CDR1 SGHVS and CDR2 FQNEAQ. V lost 7 bases, J lost 6 bases, and 15 bases stayed unmatched. CDR3 size: 16 residues. CDR3 sequence: CASTLIVGQGIHGYTF. The CDR3 DNA reads TGTGCCAGCACCCTTATCGTAGGACAGGGGATCCATGGCTACACCTTC.

This clonotype was picked up a small number of times. The genes are TRBV7-8 and TRBJ1-2; the match to TRBD1 covers 8 bases. There are 15 residues in the CDR3. J lost 4 bases, V lost 3 bases, and 7 bases had no gene match. Per the germline V gene, CDR1 is SGHVS and CDR2 is FQNEAQ. The CDR3 coding sequence is TGTGCCAGCAGCTTGCCCGGACAGGGATTCTATGGCTACACCTTC. Its protein product is CASSLPGQGFYGYTF.

This clonotype was found a few times. V and J are TRBV6-8 and TRBJ1-3, with D uncertain. Per the germline V gene, CDR1 is MNHGY and CDR2 is SAAAGT. Trimming removed 6 bases at V and 0 bases at J, with 15 bases between. The CDR3 spans 16 residues. This chain's CDR3 is CASRTLPESSGNTIYF. CDR3 bases: TGTGCCAGCAGGACCCTACCAGAGAGCTCTGGAAACACCATATATTTT.

This chain links TRBV3-1 with TRBJ1-2, with TRBD1 matching over 10 bases. With V trimmed by 2 bases and J by 3 bases, 3 bases remained unmatched. Germline CDR1 reads LGHDT; CDR2 reads YNNKEL (reference sequence). The CDR3 is 15 residues long. The CDR3 loop reads CASSQSGTGDYGYTF. The CDR3 DNA reads TGTGCCAGCAGCCAATCCGGGACAGGGGACTATGGCTACACCTTC.